This entry lists 31 T cell receptor beta chains sequenced from one sample in a study of blood T cells in healthy people across ages. Through a sample-barcoded 5' primer and a J-beta primer mix, a second PCR was run for about 6 to 11 cycles. TCRdb fed the 5' RACE reads into MiXCR, producing one record per CDR3 protein. The table records some 1.4 million distinct CDR3 sequences, 40% to 50% of them present only once. The sequencing sample was made of blood. The receptor set was obtained from a woman under 30 in good health.

This clonotype was counted between two and nine times. The V gene is TRBV4-1, the J gene TRBJ2-7; maybe TRBD2 (6 bases). The J call may not be correct, given that the DNA end is closer to TRBJ2-5. Germline assignment: CDR1 MGHRA and CDR2 YSYEKL. The length of the CDR3 is 16 residues. This chain's CDR3 is CASSQALGASAETQYF. DNA for the CDR3: TGCGCCAGCAGCCAAGCTCTTGGGGCTAGCGCAGAGACCCAGTACTTC.

The sample holds a few counts of this clonotype. The chain has TRBV20-1 and TRBJ2-7; a possible D gene is TRBD1 (5 bases). CDR1 and CDR2 from the germline V gene are DFQATT and SNEGSKA (reference sequence). CDR3 size: 12 residues. The CDR3 here is CSYQGEELEQYF. The CDR3 bases are TGCAGCTACCAGGGTGAAGAGCTCGAGCAGTACTTC.

The chain couples TRBV9 to TRBJ1-6; no clear D. CDR1 SGDLS and CDR2 YYNGEE come from the germline V gene. V was clipped by 0 bases and J by 8 bases, with 9 bases between them. CDR3 length equals 14 residues. The DNA for the CDR3 is TGTGCCAGCAGCGTAGAGACTCTCGATTCACCCCTCCACTTT. Protein sequence: CASSVETLDSPLHF.

Details on this clonotype: Compared with germline, one end of the junction differs, possibly owing to a read error. The chain joins TRBV12-3 or TRBV12-4 to TRBJ2-3; D might be TRBD1 (7 bases). This CDR3 comprises 15 residues. The CDR3 sequence: CASSDAGQRADAQYF. The DNA for the CDR3 is TGTGCCAGCAGTGACGCGGGACAGCGCGCAGATGCGCAGTATTTT.

This clonotype was detected only once. This may arise from a read error, as a much more abundant clone is one base away. The J gene is TRBJ2-5, the V gene TRBV10-3, with TRBD2 matching 7 bases. This CDR3 comprises 13 residues. Trimming at V came to 5 bases and at J to 4 bases, leaving 4 bases not matched to a gene. Germline CDR1 ENHRY, CDR2 SYGVKD. The CDR3 DNA reads TGTGCCATCAGTCTAGGACTAGGAGAGACCCAGTACTTC. As protein: CAISLGLGETQYF.

This clonotype was recorded a few times. This chain connects TRBV10-3 to TRBJ1-2, with a weak D call TRBD1 (5 bases). The length of the CDR3 is 15 residues. Looked up from germline, CDR1 is ENHRY and CDR2 is SYGVKD. Between the trimmed V and J ends, which lost 6 bases and 0 bases, there was a span of 14 bases. In DNA, the CDR3 is TGTGCCATCAGCCCCAAGGGGACCACTAACTATGGCTACACCTTC. Amino acids: CAISPKGTTNYGYTF.

This clonotype has just a few counts. The chain employs TRBV6-5 and TRBJ1-2; the D gene is possibly TRBD1 (5 bases). This CDR3 spans 13 amino acids. V lost 7 bases and J lost 8, with 17 bases in between. Germline lookup yields CDR1 MNHEY and CDR2 SVGAGI. CDR3 sequence: CASTYGALEGYTF. The DNA of the CDR3 is TGTGCCAGCACCTACGGGGCCCTAGAGGGCTACACCTTC.

This clonotype was seen a handful of times. V gene TRBV28 combines with J gene TRBJ1-5, with D tentatively TRBD1 (5 bases). Per germline, CDR1 MDHEN and CDR2 SYDVKM. This CDR3 has 15 amino acids. V lost 6 bases and J 5 bases, leaving 17 bases between the germline ends. The CDR3 protein is CASRPGGPLDQPQHF. In nucleotides, the CDR3 is TGTGCCAGCAGACCGGGGGGTCCCCTCGATCAGCCCCAGCATTTT.

This clonotype was observed a single time. A much bigger clone sits one base away, suggesting this may be a read error. In DNA form, the CDR3 reads TGCAGCGTTGAAACAGGGTTGGGAGAGACCCAGTTCTTC. Its protein product is CSVETGLGETQFF. The chain carries TRBV29-1 and TRBJ2-1, with D possibly matching TRBD1 (6 bases). V was pared by 2 bases and J by 13 bases, with 18 bases between. Per germline, CDR1 SQVTM and CDR2 ANQGSEA. The CDR3 consists of 13 residues.

This chain joins TRBV12-3 or TRBV12-4 and TRBJ2-4; 8 nucleotides line up with TRBD1. The assigned J gene may be wrong: the sequence end matches TRBJ2-7 better. The length of the CDR3 is 15 residues. CDR3 loop: CASTQRTGKNYEQYF. The CDR3 DNA reads TGTGCCAGCACTCAAAGGACAGGGAAAAACTACGAGCAGTACTTC.

This clonotype was detected a few times. The chain links TRBV5-1 to TRBJ2-1; 10 bases agree with TRBD2. This CDR3 has 16 amino acids. With 1 base clipped from V and 8 bases from J, the junction kept 9 bases outside the gene matches. Germline CDR1 SGHRS, CDR2 YFSETQ. CDR3 loop: CASSLSSGSLGYEQFF. For the CDR3, the DNA is TGCGCCAGCAGCTTGTCTAGCGGGAGCCTAGGCTATGAGCAGTTCTTC.

The table lists this clonotype with a few counts. This chain connects TRBV20-1 to TRBJ2-7; 8 positions agree with TRBD1. The CDR3 spans 15 residues. Looked up from germline, CDR1 is DFQATT and CDR2 is SNEGSKA (reference sequence). V lost 0 bases and J lost 7; bases outside the gene matches: 11. The CDR3 sequence: CSARDDRGIRNEQYF. The CDR3 DNA reads TGCAGTGCTAGAGATGACAGGGGCATACGCAATGAGCAGTACTTC.

In its sample, this clonotype was seen once. This sequence joins TRBV2 and TRBJ1-1, with 7 nucleotides matching TRBD1. CDR1 is SNHLY, CDR2 FYNNEI, per germline. The CDR3 loop spans 16 amino acids. J lost 0 bases, V lost 7 bases, and 11 bases had no gene match. The CDR3 DNA reads as TGTGCCAGCACCCCAGGGACAGACTTCATGAACACTGAAGCTTTCTTT. Encoded protein: CASTPGTDFMNTEAFF. Full variable domain (missing parts from reference TRBV2 and TRBJ1-1): EPEVTQTPSHQVTQMGQEVILRCVPISNHLYFYWYRQILGQKVEFLVSFYNNEISEKSEIFDDQFSVERPDGSNFTLKIRSTKLEDSAMYFCASTPGTDFMNTEAFFGQGTRLTVV.

J is TRBJ2-7 and V is TRBV7-2; D might be TRBD2 (6 bases). TRBJ2-5 explains the end of the DNA better; the J call may be wrong. Germline-derived CDR1 and CDR2 are SGHTA and FQGNSA. CDR3 length: 14 amino acids. For the CDR3, the DNA is TGTGCCAGCAGCCAGTGGGGGGACGGCGAGACCCAGTACTTC. Its translation is CASSQWGDGETQYF.

The V and J genes are TRBV7-6 and TRBJ1-2; 8 bases map to TRBD1. Germline CDR1 reads SGHVS; CDR2 reads FNYEAQ. The CDR3 consists of 11 residues. Trimming at V came to 8 bases and at J to 8 bases, leaving 4 bases not matched to a gene. Here the CDR3 DNA reads TGTGCCAGCGCGGACAGGGACGGCTACACCTTC. This sequence encodes CASADRDGYTF.

This clonotype has just a few counts. V is TRBV2 and J is TRBJ2-5; 11 bases are a match to TRBD2. V dropped 6 bases and J dropped 4; count of bases not matched to a gene: 7. The CDR3 has 15 amino acids. CDR1 and CDR2 from the germline V gene are SNHLY and FYNNEI. The CDR3 protein is CASRLAGVSGETQYF. The CDR3 DNA sequence: TGTGCCAGCAGACTAGCGGGAGTGAGCGGAGAGACCCAGTACTTC.

This clonotype was observed at least ten times. The chain combines TRBV11-2 with TRBJ2-3, with 8 nucleotides matching TRBD2. The V segment lost 4 bases and the J segment 0 bases; nucleotides outside the gene matches: 12. This CDR3 has 18 amino acids. The V gene's germline CDR1 is SGHAT and CDR2 FQNNGV. In nucleotides, the CDR3 is TGTGCCAGCAGCTCGGGCCCGCTAGCGGGCACCAGCACAGATACGCAGTATTTT. Translation gives CASSSGPLAGTSTDTQYF. The variable domain in full, with the rest retrieved from reference TRBV11-2 and TRBJ2-3, is EAGVAQSPRYKIIEKRQSVAFWCNPISGHATLYWYQQILGQGPKLLIQFQNNGVVDDSQLPKDRFSAERLKGVDSTLKIQPAKLEDSAVYLCASSSGPLAGTSTDTQYFGPGTRLTVL.

The chain has TRBV5-1 and TRBJ1-2; tentatively, D is TRBD1 (5 bases). V gave up 4 bases and J gave up 8 bases, with 21 bases separating them. The CDR3 contains 15 residues. Germline CDR1 and CDR2: SGHRS and YFSETQ. The CDR3 DNA follows: TGCGCCAGCAGCGGGGACCACCCGGACTGGGAAGGCTACACCTTC. As protein: CASSGDHPDWEGYTF.

The chain uses TRBV12-3 or TRBV12-4 and TRBJ2-7; D is ambiguous. The J call may be mistaken, given a closer DNA end match to TRBJ2-5. This CDR3 is built from 14 residues. This CDR3 is CASSLDHSRETQYF. For the CDR3, the DNA is TGTGCCAGCAGTTTAGACCACAGTCGGGAGACCCAGTACTTC.

The rearrangement links TRBV20-1 to TRBJ2-1, with 7 bases that match TRBD2. J gave up 6 bases and V 3 bases, and 8 bases lay outside the gene matches. Germline lookup yields CDR1 DFQATT and CDR2 SNEGSKA (reference sequence). The CDR3 contains 14 residues. CDR3 residues: CSASVAGVSNEQFF. The CDR3 bases are TGCAGTGCTAGTGTGGCGGGAGTAAGCAATGAGCAGTTCTTC.

This clonotype was counted only a few times. The J gene is TRBJ2-4, the V gene TRBV20-1; TRBD1 matches at 9 bases. TRBJ2-7 explains the end of the DNA better; the J call may be wrong. CDR3 length: 15 residues. Germline V gives CDR1 DFQATT, CDR2 SNEGSKA (reference sequence). The CDR3 region has the DNA TGCAGTGCTAGACCTTACCGGGACAGGGCGTACGAGCAGTACTTC. Its protein product is CSARPYRDRAYEQYF.

This chain joins TRBV7-2 and TRBJ2-5; the D gene is possibly TRBD1 (6 bases). Germline loops: CDR1 SGHTA, CDR2 FQGNSA. This CDR3 region has 14 residues. V was pared by 4 bases and J by 4 bases, with 13 bases between. This chain's CDR3 is CASSSYRDSETQYF. The CDR3 nucleotides read TGTGCCAGCAGCTCTTACAGGGATTCAGAGACCCAGTACTTC.

The rearrangement links TRBV5-1 to TRBJ2-7; D uncertain. CDR1 SGHRS and CDR2 YFSETQ come from the germline V gene. V lost 3 bases to trimming and J lost 0 bases, with 19 bases between them. There are 17 residues in the CDR3. The CDR3 is CASSSQPRAGYSYEQYF. The CDR3 DNA is TGCGCCAGCAGCTCCCAACCCCGCGCCGGGTACTCCTACGAGCAGTACTTC.

The gene calls are TRBV5-1 and TRBJ2-1, with 8 bases lining up with TRBD2. V was clipped by 1 base and J by 4 bases; unmatched bases: 4. Germline CDR1 is SGHRS and CDR2 is YFSETQ. The CDR3 is 15 residues long. The CDR3: CASSLSSGYYNEQFF. CDR3 nucleotide sequence: TGCGCCAGCAGCTTGTCTAGCGGGTATTACAATGAGCAGTTCTTC.

Remarks on this clonotype: A read error may account for a junction end that differs from germline. The V and J genes are TRBV3-1 and TRBJ2-5, with TRBD2 identical over 7 bases. The length of the CDR3 is 15 residues. Germline-derived CDR1 and CDR2 are LGHDT and YNNKEL (reference sequence). The CDR3 protein is CASSQVTSFQETRYF. The CDR3 bases are TGTGCCAGCAGCCAAGTGACTAGCTTTCAGGAGACCCGGTACTTC.

This clonotype was seen more than once but under ten times. The chain employs TRBV2 and TRBJ2-1, with D uncertain. Germline V gene sequence: CDR1 SNHLY, CDR2 FYNNEI. This CDR3 contains 13 residues. The V and J ends lost 4 bases and 7 bases respectively, with 11 bases between them. Here the CDR3 reads CASSVGIGNEQFF. CDR3 bases: TGTGCCAGCAGTGTAGGCATTGGTAATGAGCAGTTCTTC.

The chain combines TRBV20-1 with TRBJ2-3; 9 positions match TRBD2. The V segment lost 5 bases and the J segment 3 bases; nucleotides outside the gene matches: 6. Per germline, CDR1 DFQATT and CDR2 SNEGSKA (reference sequence). The CDR3 loop spans 14 amino acids. This CDR3 reads CSAGPRGGTDTQYF. The CDR3 nucleotides read TGCAGTGCTGGACCGCGGGGGGGAACAGATACGCAGTATTTT.

The rearrangement links TRBV20-1 to TRBJ1-2; 12 bases agree with TRBD1. The CDR3 loop spans 17 amino acids. Germline V CDR1 and CDR2: DFQATT, SNEGSKA (reference sequence). The V segment lost 0 bases and the J segment 7 bases; nucleotides outside the gene matches: 12. The CDR3 DNA sequence: TGCAGTGCTAGAGATGAGGGGACAGGGGGCGGCAGAGGTGGCTACACCTTC. Translation gives CSARDEGTGGGRGGYTF.

This clonotype has more than one count but fewer than ten. V is TRBV2 and J is TRBJ1-5, with TRBD1 as a possible D gene (5 bases). Trimming shortened V by 3 bases and J by 3 bases, and 12 bases separated the two germline ends. The CDR3 length is 15 residues. CDR1 and CDR2 (germline): SNHLY, FYNNEI. The CDR3 nucleotides are TGTGCCAGCAGTGAGGACGGGGGGGTCAATCAGCCCCAGCATTTT. This gives the protein CASSEDGGVNQPQHF.

This clonotype was detected only a few times. This sequence joins TRBV15 and TRBJ2-3; the D gene is possibly TRBD1 (5 bases). The CDR3 is 16 residues long. V lost 1 base and J lost 0, with 11 bases in between. Germline V lookup: CDR1 LNHNV, CDR2 YYDKDF (reference sequence). CDR3 nucleotides: TGTGCCACCAGCAGAGGATTTGACAGTAGCACAGATACGCAGTATTTT. Its translation is CATSRGFDSSTDTQYF.

This chain connects TRBV12-3 or TRBV12-4 to TRBJ2-5; 8 bases fit TRBD1. J lost 5 bases, V lost 5 bases, and 7 bases had no gene match. This CDR3 contains 14 residues. CDR3 DNA sequence: TGTGCCAGCAGTGTGGGACAGGAGGTCGAGACCCAGTACTTC. Translating gives CASSVGQEVETQYF.